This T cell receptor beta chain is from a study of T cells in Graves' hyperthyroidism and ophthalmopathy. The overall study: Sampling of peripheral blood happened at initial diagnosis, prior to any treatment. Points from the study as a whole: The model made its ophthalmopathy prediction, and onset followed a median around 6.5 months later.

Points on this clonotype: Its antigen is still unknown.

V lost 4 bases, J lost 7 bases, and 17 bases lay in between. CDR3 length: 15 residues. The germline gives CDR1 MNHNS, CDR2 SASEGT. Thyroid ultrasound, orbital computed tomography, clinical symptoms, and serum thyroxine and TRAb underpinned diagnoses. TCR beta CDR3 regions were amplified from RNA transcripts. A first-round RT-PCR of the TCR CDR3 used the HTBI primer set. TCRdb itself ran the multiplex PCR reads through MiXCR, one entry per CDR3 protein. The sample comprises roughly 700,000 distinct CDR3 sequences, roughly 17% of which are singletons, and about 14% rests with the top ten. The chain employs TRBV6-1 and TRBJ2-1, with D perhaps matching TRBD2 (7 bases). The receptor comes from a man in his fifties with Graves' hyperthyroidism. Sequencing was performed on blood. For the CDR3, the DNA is TGTGCCAGCAGTGGGTGGGGCGGGGGCTCGAATGAGCAGTTCTTC. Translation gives CASSGWGGGSNEQFF.